Shown below are 27 T cell receptor beta chains from a single sample sequenced in a study of cytomegalovirus exposure and HLA in healthy donors. The PCR used 60 Vbeta and 13 Jbeta primers. Profiling relied on immunoSEQ multiplex PCR, and the TCRdb table lists in-frame clones only, not all of them. The repertoire consists of roughly 120,000 clones, with over 8% occurring once and the leading ten covering approximately 3%. What was sequenced was PBMCs. These receptors all stem from a man aged 30 to 39 in good health and CMV-seronegative.

This clone was counted once. The chain combines TRBV5-1 with TRBJ2-3, with 7 bases that match TRBD1. There are 13 residues in the CDR3. Germline V gene data show CDR1 as SGHRS and CDR2 as YFSETQ. V was clipped by 2 bases and J by 6 bases; unmatched bases: 3. Here the CDR3 reads CASSLGTADTQYF. The CDR3 region has the DNA TGCGCCAGCAGCTTAGGGACAGCGGATACGCAGTATTTT.

The rearrangement links TRBV18 to TRBJ1-1; D not certain. Germline V gives CDR1 KGHSH, CDR2 LQKENI. The CDR3 contains 13 residues. The ends were cut back, 4 bases at V and 1 base at J, with 7 bases in the middle. For the CDR3, the DNA is TGTGCCAGCTCACGGGAGACGAACACTGAAGCTTTCTTT. It yields the protein CASSRETNTEAFF. Looking up the rest from reference TRBV18 and TRBJ1-1 gives the full variable domain: NAGVMQNPRHLVRRRGQEARLRCSPMKGHSHVYWYRQLPEEGLKFMVYLQKENIIDESGMPKERFSAEFPKEGPSILRIQQVVRGDSAAYFCASSRETNTEAFFGQGTRLTVV.

This clone occurred a few times. The genes are TRBV4-3 and TRBJ2-1; D perhaps matches TRBD1 (7 bases). The V end lost 0 bases, the J end lost 5 bases, and 20 bases lay between the germline ends. Looked up from germline, CDR1 is LGHNA and CDR2 is YSLEER. The CDR3 totals 18 residues. The CDR3 DNA is TGCGCCAGCAGCCAAGATTGGAGGGGGCGCCCCGGGGACAATGAGCAGTTCTTC. It specifies CASSQDWRGRPGDNEQFF.

This clone was counted a few times. The chain carries TRBV2 and TRBJ2-3, with 8 bases lining up with TRBD2. CDR1 SNHLY and CDR2 FYNNEI come from the germline V gene. V gave up 7 bases and J gave up 4 bases; unmatched junction bases: 10. The CDR3 is made up of 15 amino acids. The CDR3 protein is CASKSYSGSSDTQYF. DNA for the CDR3: TGTGCCAGCAAATCGTACAGCGGGAGTTCAGATACGCAGTATTTT.

This clone was counted a few times. The chain links TRBV2 to TRBJ2-7; tentative D call: TRBD1 (5 bases). The CDR3 extends over 14 amino acids. V lost 6 bases and J lost 3, with 15 bases in between. Germline V gives CDR1 SNHLY, CDR2 FYNNEI. CDR3 amino acids: CASSYRNANYEQYF. The CDR3 bases are TGTGCCAGCAGCTACAGGAATGCGAACTACGAGCAGTACTTC.

This clone was seen more than once but under ten times. CDR3 sequence reads: CASSLEVQGITDTQYF. In nucleotides, the CDR3 is TGTGCCAGCAGCTTGGAGGTACAGGGGATCACAGATACGCAGTATTTT. The rearrangement joins TRBV5-4 to TRBJ2-3; 7 bases are a match to TRBD1. The junction had 6 bases not matched to a gene; V was cut back by 0 bases and J by 2 bases. From germline, CDR1 is SGHNT and CDR2 YYREEE (reference sequence). There are 16 residues in the CDR3. The complete variable domain, with remaining parts taken from reference TRBV5-4 and TRBJ2-3, reads ETGVTQSPTHLIKTRGQQVTLRCSSQSGHNTVSWYQQALGQGPQFIFQYYREEENGRGNFPPRFSGLQFPNYSSELNVNALELDDSALYLCASSLEVQGITDTQYFGPGTRLTVL.

This chain joins TRBV5-1 and TRBJ2-6, with TRBD1 identical over 7 bases. Trimming at V came to 3 bases and at J to 0 bases, leaving 12 bases not matched to a gene. This CDR3 spans 19 amino acids. From germline, CDR1 is SGHRS and CDR2 YFSETQ. The CDR3 sequence is CASSSPSTGLISGANVLTF. The DNA of the CDR3 is TGCGCCAGCAGCTCGCCCTCGACAGGGCTTATCTCTGGGGCCAACGTCCTGACTTTC.

The gene calls are TRBV7-2 and TRBJ2-5; 7 nucleotides match TRBD1. Germline lookup yields CDR1 SGHTA and CDR2 FQGNSA. This CDR3 contains 14 residues. J was trimmed by 3 bases and V by 5 bases; bases with no gene match: 6. The chain's CDR3 is CASSGYRGEETQYF. The CDR3 region has the DNA TGTGCCAGCAGCGGTTACAGGGGTGAAGAGACCCAGTACTTC.

In its sample, this clone was seen a few times. The chain combines TRBV10-3 with TRBJ2-7, with TRBD1 matching over 11 bases. The CDR3 runs 13 residues. Trimming took 8 bases from V and 3 from J; bases not matched to a gene: 3. Germline V gives CDR1 ENHRY, CDR2 SYGVKD. This CDR3 is CAIGQGAVYEQYF. CDR3 DNA sequence: TGTGCCATCGGACAGGGGGCGGTCTACGAGCAGTACTTC.

This clone was detected only a few times. The rearrangement links TRBV12-5 to TRBJ1-2, with D maybe TRBD1 (5 bases). The germline V gene has CDR1 LGHNT and CDR2 FRNRAP. V was trimmed by 3 bases and J by 4 bases, leaving 15 bases between them. The CDR3 has 15 amino acids. The chain's CDR3 is CASGFPLGGVYGYTF. CDR3 sequence (DNA): TGTGCTAGTGGTTTCCCCCTCGGGGGGGTCTATGGCTACACCTTC.

The chain uses TRBV25-1 and TRBJ1-5, with D possibly TRBD1 on 6 matching bases. V was cut by 6 bases and J by 4 bases, with 10 bases left in between. Germline-derived CDR1 and CDR2 are MGHDK and SYGVNS. The CDR3 has 13 amino acids. In DNA form, the CDR3 reads TGTGCCAGCAGCGGAACAGGGAATCAGCCCCAGCATTTT. This sequence encodes CASSGTGNQPQHF.

This rearrangement joins TRBV18 to TRBJ1-6, with a tentative D call TRBD1 (5 bases). The CDR3 totals 15 residues. V shed 5 bases and J shed 8 bases, with 16 bases lying between them. Looked up from germline, CDR1 is KGHSH and CDR2 is LQKENI. CDR3 bases: TGTGCCAGCTCAGAACGGCAGGGAACGGATTCACCCCTCCACTTT. Its translation is CASSERQGTDSPLHF. Variable domain in full (rest from reference TRBV18 and TRBJ1-6): NAGVMQNPRHLVRRRGQEARLRCSPMKGHSHVYWYRQLPEEGLKFMVYLQKENIIDESGMPKERFSAEFPKEGPSILRIQQVVRGDSAAYFCASSERQGTDSPLHFGNGTRLTVT.

This clone was seen a handful of times. The J gene is TRBJ2-7, the V gene TRBV2; a possible D gene is TRBD1 (7 bases). The V and J ends lost 0 bases and 4 bases respectively, with 16 bases between them. The germline CDR1 and CDR2 sequences are SNHLY and FYNNEI. CDR3 length: 16 amino acids. The CDR3 sequence: CASSEALLTGRYEQYF. The CDR3 DNA reads TGTGCCAGCAGTGAAGCGCTTCTGACAGGGAGGTACGAGCAGTACTTC.

This clone was found many times. The chain is built from TRBV6-5 and TRBJ1-5, with TRBD1 as a possible D gene (6 bases). Germline lookup yields CDR1 MNHEY and CDR2 SVGAGI. V was clipped by 5 bases and J by 4 bases, with 15 bases between them. The CDR3 has 15 amino acids. Written as DNA, the CDR3 is TGTGCCAGCAGTATAGACAGGAACCAAAATCAGCCCCAGCATTTT. Translation: CASSIDRNQNQPQHF.

V gene TRBV28 combines with J gene TRBJ2-7; possible D gene TRBD1, 7 bases. The CDR3 is made up of 13 amino acids. Germline CDR1 and CDR2: MDHEN and SYDVKM. V lost 8 bases, J lost 3 bases, and 14 bases lay in between. CDR3 region: CASGRQGLYEQYF. Written as DNA, the CDR3 is TGTGCCAGCGGACGACAGGGACTCTACGAGCAGTACTTC.

This clone was seen more than once but under ten times. The chain carries TRBV27 and TRBJ2-7; TRBD1 matches 8 bases. The CDR3 spans 15 residues. J was trimmed by 3 bases and V by 3 bases; bases with no gene match: 7. In germline, CDR1 is MNHEY, CDR2 SMNVEV (reference sequence). The CDR3 sequence: CASSFGQGGFYEQYF. The CDR3 DNA is TGTGCCAGCAGTTTCGGACAGGGTGGGTTCTACGAGCAGTACTTC.

V usage is TRBV29-1 and J usage is TRBJ2-5; no firm D call. The V gene's germline CDR1 is SQVTM and CDR2 ANQGSEA. The CDR3 sequence is 10 residues long. V was shortened by 5 bases and J by 5 bases, with 6 bases between the two germline ends. The DNA of the CDR3 is TGCAGCGTTTTCCGGGAGACCCAGTACTTC. Translated: CSVFRETQYF. Complete variable domain (other parts from reference TRBV29-1 and TRBJ2-5): SAVISQKPSRDICQRGTSLTIQCQVDSQVTMMFWYRQQPGQSLTLIATANQGSEATYESGFVIDKFPISRPNLTFSTLTVSNMSPEDSSIYLCSVFRETQYFGPGTRLLVL.

The chain has TRBV30 and TRBJ2-1; 7 bases line up with TRBD2. CDR3 length: 15 residues. In germline, CDR1 is GTSNPN, CDR2 SVGIG (reference sequence). The trim removed 0 bases at V and 3 bases at J, leaving 5 bases unmatched. In nucleotides, the CDR3 is TGTGCCTGGAGTGTATGGTCGGGAGGCTACAATGAGCAGTTCTTC. As protein: CAWSVWSGGYNEQFF.

V usage is TRBV23-1 and J usage is TRBJ1-1; D remains unclear. TRBV23-1 is designated an ORF whose function remains uncertain. V was clipped by 11 bases and J by 5 bases, with 18 bases between them. The length of the CDR3 is 13 residues. CDR3 region: CAPIPTPGTEAFF. The DNA for the CDR3 is TGCGCCCCTATACCGACCCCGGGGACTGAAGCTTTCTTT.

The V call is TRBV28, the J call TRBJ2-7; D not certain. CDR1 is MDHEN and CDR2 is SYDVKM in the germline V gene. V lost 7 bases and J 7 bases, leaving 17 bases between the germline ends. The CDR3 runs to 13 residues. CDR3 nucleotides: TGTGCCAGCATAAGCTCTAGTTCTTGGGAGCAGTACTTC. This codes for CASISSSSWEQYF.

V gene TRBV19 combines with J gene TRBJ2-1; D is ambiguous. Trimming cost V 9 bases and J 3 bases, with 9 bases left between them. Germline CDR1 and CDR2: LNHDA and SQIVND (reference sequence). The CDR3 is 12 residues long. CDR3: CASGGGYNEQFF. CDR3 nucleotides: TGTGCCAGCGGCGGCGGCTACAATGAGCAGTTCTTC.

The V call is TRBV9, the J call TRBJ2-1; D may be TRBD2 (5 bases). Trimming left V 0 bases short and J 4 bases short, with 14 bases between. This CDR3 is 16 amino acids long. The germline gives CDR1 SGDLS, CDR2 YYNGEE. CDR3 in DNA: TGTGCCAGCAGCGTAGCCTCGTCCCCGGGATACAATGAGCAGTTCTTC. Amino acids: CASSVASSPGYNEQFF.

This clone turned up a few times. The V call is TRBV7-6, the J call TRBJ2-7; D call uncertain. Germline lookup yields CDR1 SGHVS and CDR2 FNYEAQ. Trimming took 0 bases from V and 4 from J, leaving 7 bases between them. The length of the CDR3 is 13 residues. CDR3 coding DNA: TGTGCCAGCAGCTTAGCTCAGAAATACGAGCAGTACTTC. It translates to CASSLAQKYEQYF.

In its sample, this clone was seen a few times. The rearrangement joins TRBV10-3 to TRBJ2-7; 9 bases line up with TRBD2. The germline V gene encodes CDR1 ENHRY and CDR2 SYGVKD. The CDR3 loop spans 15 amino acids. Unmatched junction bases numbered 5, after V lost 3 bases and J lost 2 bases. CDR3 coding DNA: TGTGCCATCAGTGAAGTGGCTAGCGGGGCCTACGAGCAGTACTTC. It yields the protein CAISEVASGAYEQYF.

The chain carries TRBV4-3 and TRBJ2-3; tentatively, D is TRBD2 (7 bases). Germline CDR1 is LGHNA and CDR2 is YSLEER. The germline V and J ends were trimmed by 2 bases and 5 bases, with 17 bases remaining between them. The CDR3 has 16 amino acids. This CDR3 reads CASSQTGGGVVDTQYF. Here the CDR3 DNA reads TGCGCCAGCAGCCAAACGGGGGGCGGGGTAGTAGATACGCAGTATTTT.

The sample holds a few counts of this clone. This chain uses TRBV4-3 with TRBJ1-5; D not resolved. The germline gives CDR1 LGHNA, CDR2 YSLEER. CDR3 length: 14 amino acids. V gave up 0 bases and J gave up 5 bases, with 8 bases separating them. The CDR3 nucleotides are TGCGCCAGCAGCCAAGATCGGTTCTATCAGCCCCAGCATTTT. It translates to CASSQDRFYQPQHF.

About this clone itself: One junction end disagrees with the germline gene, perhaps due to a read error. The chain combines TRBV30 with TRBJ1-5, with D hard to call. Germline V CDR1 and CDR2: GTSNPN, SVGIG (reference sequence). The CDR3 is 13 amino acids. Here the CDR3 DNA reads TGTGCCTGGAGTGTAAGTGGCAACCAGCCCCAGCATTTT. Translation gives CAWSVSGNQPQHF. The whole variable domain, filled in from reference TRBV30 and TRBJ1-5, reads SQTIHQWPATLVQPVGSPLSLECTVEGTSNPNLYWYRQAAGRGLQLLFYSVGIGQISSEVPQNLSASRPQDRQFILSSKKLLLSDSGFYLCAWSVSGNQPQHFGDGTRLSIL.